The rows below give T cell receptor beta chains drawn from one sample of a study of blood T cells in healthy people across ages. TCRdb re-called the 5' RACE reads with MiXCR, one entry per CDR3 protein. Among just over 800,000 distinct CDR3 sequences listed, 55% to 65% were seen once. Specimen: blood. These TCRs come from a young man in good health. Each CDR3 is given with its conserved first and last residue. A D gene is named only where the DNA matches it firmly. Only part of the rows carry a size: once, few, many, or a class if the clone is expanded.

D: -; J: TRBJ2-7; size: -; V: TRBV9; CDR3: CASSGGKNEQYF; DNA: TGTGCCAGCAGCGGGGGGAAGAATGAGCAGTACTTC
D: -; J: TRBJ2-5; size: -; V: TRBV20-1; CDR3: CSATPVGRQETQYF; DNA: TGCAGTGCAACCCCGGTTGGGAGACAAGAGACCCAGTACTTC
D: TRBD2; J: TRBJ2-3; size: -; V: TRBV6-1; CDR3: CASSDVAGGRDTQYF; DNA: TGTGCCAGCAGTGATGTGGCGGGGGGGCGGGATACGCAGTATTTT
D: TRBD1; J: TRBJ2-1; size: once; V: TRBV4-2; CDR3: CASSQARDSNNEQFF; DNA: TGTGCCAGCAGCCAAGCCCGGGACAGCAACAATGAGCAGTTCTTC
D: TRBD2; J: TRBJ2-4; size: -; V: TRBV18; CDR3: CASSPSSGSSYKQYF; DNA: TGTGCCAGCTCACCATCTAGCGGGTCGTCCTACAAGCAGTACTTC
D: TRBD1; J: TRBJ1-2; size: -; V: TRBV29-1; CDR3: CSVGMGQGHGYTF; DNA: TGCAGCGTCGGGATGGGACAGGGACATGGCTACACCTTC
D: TRBD1; J: TRBJ2-7; size: few; V: TRBV6-5; CDR3: CASSYFAPGGGYEQYF; DNA: TGTGCCAGCAGTTACTTCGCCCCAGGGGGCGGCTACGAGCAGTACTTC
D: TRBD1; J: TRBJ1-5; size: -; V: TRBV20-1; CDR3: CSARDPIGTGNQPQHF; DNA: TGCAGTGCTAGAGATCCTATTGGGACAGGAAATCAGCCCCAGCATTTT
D: TRBD1; J: TRBJ2-1; size: -; V: TRBV27; CDR3: CASNTGDSYNEQFF; DNA: TGTGCCAGCAATACAGGGGACTCCTACAATGAGCAGTTCTTC
D: TRBD2; J: TRBJ2-3; size: -; V: TRBV7-2; CDR3: CASSLTVQRGDTQYF; DNA: TGTGCCAGCAGCCTCACAGTCCAGCGGGGAGATACGCAGTATTTT
D: -; J: TRBJ2-7; size: -; V: TRBV9; CDR3: CASSVAGRLPTKGQYF; DNA: TGTGCCAGCAGCGTAGCGGGCAGGCTTCCTACTAAAGGGCAGTACTTC
D: -; J: TRBJ2-3; size: -; V: TRBV7-9; CDR3: CAILRGYTDTQYF; DNA: TGTGCCATACTCAGGGGTTACACAGATACGCAGTATTTT
D: TRBD2; J: TRBJ2-7; size: many; V: TRBV4-2; CDR3: CASSQERSGGFDEQYF; DNA: TGTGCCAGCAGCCAAGAGAGGAGCGGGGGCTTCGACGAGCAGTACTTC
D: -; J: TRBJ2-7; size: many; V: TRBV7-9; CDR3: CASSRDGYEQYF; DNA: TGTGCCAGCAGCCGCGACGGCTACGAGCAGTACTTC
D: -; J: TRBJ2-1; size: few; V: TRBV20-1; CDR3: CSATRRDPPPSEQFF; DNA: TGCAGTGCTACAAGACGGGACCCTCCTCCGAGTGAGCAGTTCTTC
D: TRBD1; J: TRBJ2-6; size: -; V: TRBV4-3; CDR3: CASSQEGQGVNVLTF; DNA: TGCGCCAGCAGCCAAGAAGGACAGGGGGTCAACGTCCTGACTTTC
D: -; J: TRBJ2-1; size: few; V: TRBV9; CDR3: CASSVALASYNEQFF; DNA: TGTGCCAGCAGCGTAGCGCTGGCTTCCTACAATGAGCAGTTCTTC
D: TRBD1; J: TRBJ2-6; size: few; V: TRBV6-2/TRBV6-3; CDR3: CASSYSRQGLAGANVLTF; DNA: TGTGCCAGCAGTTACTCGAGACAGGGCCTGGCCGGGGCCAACGTCCTGACTTTC
D: TRBD1; J: TRBJ2-5; size: few; V: TRBV3-1; CDR3: CASSPRQGPNGAQYF; DNA: TGTGCCAGCAGCCCACGACAGGGACCCAATGGGGCCCAGTACTTC
D: -; J: TRBJ2-1; size: -; V: TRBV20-1; CDR3: CSAEYQETQFF; DNA: TGCAGTGCGGAGTACCAAGAGACCCAGTTCTTC
D: -; J: TRBJ2-7; size: -; V: TRBV27; CDR3: CASSLLADGDEQYF; DNA: TGTGCCAGCAGTTTATTAGCGGACGGAGACGAGCAGTACTTC
D: -; J: TRBJ1-1; size: -; V: TRBV10-3; CDR3: CAIRTLGGEAFF; DNA: TGTGCCATCAGGACTCTGGGAGGCGAAGCTTTCTTT
D: TRBD1; J: TRBJ1-6; size: many; V: TRBV20-1; CDR3: CSARDVLQGESHSPLHF; DNA: TGCAGTGCTAGAGATGTTCTACAGGGGGAAAGTCATTCACCCCTCCACTTT
D: -; J: TRBJ2-3; size: -; V: TRBV24-1; CDR3: CATSDRDTDTQYF; DNA: TGTGCCACCAGTGACCGGGACACAGATACGCAGTATTTT
D: -; J: TRBJ1-2; size: -; V: TRBV9; CDR3: CASSVAPHNDGYTF; DNA: TGTGCCAGCAGCGTAGCGCCACACAACGATGGCTACACCTTC
D: TRBD1; J: TRBJ2-7; size: -; V: TRBV15; CDR3: CATSRTRQGMGYEQYF; DNA: TGTGCCACCAGCAGAACCAGACAGGGGATGGGCTACGAGCAGTACTTC
D: -; J: TRBJ2-7; size: -; V: TRBV4-3; CDR3: CASSQEEGGYYEQYF; DNA: TGCGCCAGCAGCCAAGAAGAAGGAGGATACTACGAGCAGTACTTC
D: TRBD1; J: TRBJ2-1; size: -; V: TRBV7-9; CDR3: CASGGQGSVNEQFF; DNA: TGTGCCAGCGGAGGACAGGGCTCTGTGAATGAGCAGTTCTTC
D: -; J: TRBJ2-3; size: -; V: TRBV28; CDR3: CASSPGEPLNTQYF; DNA: TGTGCCAGCAGCCCGGGGGAGCCCTTAAATACGCAGTATTTT
D: -; J: TRBJ2-7; size: -; V: TRBV25-1; CDR3: CASSESATGYEQYF; DNA: TGTGCCAGCAGTGAATCCGCCACGGGGTACGAGCAGTACTTC
D: TRBD1; J: TRBJ2-7; size: -; V: TRBV20-1; CDR3: CSAGASPGQGRSEQYF; DNA: TGCAGTGCTGGTGCTTCGCCGGGACAGGGTAGGAGCGAGCAGTACTTC
D: -; J: TRBJ1-4; size: few; V: TRBV6-6; CDR3: CASRQTASGAEKLFF; DNA: TGTGCCAGCAGACAAACAGCCTCTGGGGCTGAAAAACTGTTTTTT
D: TRBD1; J: TRBJ1-2; size: -; V: TRBV7-9; CDR3: CASSQTGYSYTF; DNA: TGTGCCAGCAGCCAGACAGGGTATAGTTACACCTTC
D: TRBD1; J: TRBJ1-2; size: -; V: TRBV4-3; CDR3: CASSQGPSGTGRGYTF; DNA: TGCGCCAGCAGCCAAGGACCTTCCGGGACAGGAAGGGGCTACACCTTC
D: TRBD2; J: TRBJ2-5; size: -; V: TRBV20-1; CDR3: CSASKQGGTSGGIDETQYF; DNA: TGCAGTGCTAGCAAACAGGGGGGGACTAGCGGGGGGATTGATGAGACCCAGTACTTC
D: -; J: TRBJ2-7; size: -; V: TRBV6-5; CDR3: CASSRGRTSSYEQYF; DNA: TGTGCCAGCAGTCGTGGCAGGACGAGCTCCTACGAGCAGTACTTC
D: -; J: TRBJ2-3; size: -; V: TRBV25-1; CDR3: CASSARQRTDTQYF; DNA: TGTGCCAGCAGTGCGCGACAGCGCACAGATACGCAGTATTTT
D: -; J: TRBJ2-1; size: -; V: TRBV7-2; CDR3: CASSKSGDEQFF; DNA: TGTGCCAGCAGCAAATCGGGAGATGAGCAGTTCTTC
D: -; J: TRBJ2-2; size: -; V: TRBV4-3; CDR3: CASSQDWRGPDTGELFF; DNA: TGCGCCAGCAGCCAAGATTGGAGGGGCCCGGACACCGGGGAGCTGTTTTTT
D: -; J: TRBJ2-3; size: few; V: TRBV12-3/TRBV12-4; CDR3: CASSGPGLNAQYF; DNA: TGTGCCAGCAGTGGCCCCGGACTGAACGCGCAGTATTTT
D: -; J: TRBJ2-5; size: -; V: TRBV28; CDR3: CASTGPRETQYF; DNA: TGTGCCAGCACGGGACCAAGGGAGACCCAGTACTTC
D: -; J: TRBJ2-7; size: few; V: TRBV4-2; CDR3: CASSQVGGDSYNEQYF; DNA: TGTGCCAGCAGCCAAGTAGGAGGAGATAGTTACAATGAGCAGTACTTC
D: TRBD1; J: TRBJ2-4; size: few; V: TRBV6-5; CDR3: CASSYSTGGEGIQYF; DNA: TGTGCCAGCAGTTACTCGACAGGGGGCGAAGGCATTCAGTACTTC
D: TRBD1; J: TRBJ1-1; size: -; V: TRBV7-2; CDR3: CASSREQGGGAFF; DNA: TGTGCCAGCAGCAGAGAACAGGGGGGGGGAGCTTTCTTT
D: -; J: TRBJ1-4; size: -; V: TRBV3-1; CDR3: CASSPDRTNEKLFF; DNA: TGTGCCAGCAGCCCCGACAGAACTAATGAAAAACTGTTTTTT
D: -; J: TRBJ2-6; size: -; V: TRBV5-6; CDR3: CASSTYGLAGANVLTF; DNA: TGTGCCAGCAGCACTTACGGGCTGGCTGGGGCCAACGTCCTGACTTTC
D: -; J: TRBJ2-3; size: -; V: TRBV20-1; CDR3: CSARVSDSSTDTQYF; DNA: TGCAGTGCTAGAGTCTCAGATTCTAGCACAGATACGCAGTATTTT
D: -; J: TRBJ1-5; size: -; V: TRBV7-2; CDR3: CASSLARDTSFYSNQPQHF; DNA: TGTGCCAGCAGCTTAGCCCGGGACACGAGTTTTTATAGCAATCAGCCCCAGCATTTT
D: TRBD2; J: TRBJ2-1; size: once; V: TRBV20-1; CDR3: CSAREGLAGDSLYNEQFF; DNA: TGCAGTGCTAGAGAGGGGCTAGCGGGGGACTCACTCTACAATGAGCAGTTCTTC
D: -; J: TRBJ2-3; size: -; V: TRBV5-1; CDR3: CASSLALGRNGPDTQYF; DNA: TGCGCCAGCAGCTTGGCCCTTGGTAGGAACGGTCCAGATACGCAGTATTTT